This T cell receptor beta chain appears in the sequencing data of a study of cytomegalovirus exposure and HLA in healthy donors. The primer mix had 60 Vbeta and 13 Jbeta primers. Repertoires were generated with immunoSEQ multiplex PCR, while TCRdb's copy carries only in-frame clones and drops some. The listing contains around 210,000 clones. Sequencing was carried out using PBMCs. The receptor was isolated from a woman under 40 in good health and CMV-seropositive.

The CDR3 DNA reads as TGTGCCAGCAGTTACTGGGGGACTAGCGGGAGTCATGAGCAGTTCTTC. Translating it yields CASSYWGTSGSHEQFF. The V gene is TRBV6-5, the J gene TRBJ2-1; 14 bases match TRBD2. Germline lookup yields CDR1 MNHEY and CDR2 SVGAGI. The trim removed 1 base at V and 8 bases at J, leaving 4 bases unmatched. The CDR3 extends over 16 amino acids.